The clone carrying this TCR beta chain turned up a few times. How the authors handled the data: It was from reference gene primer amplification that nucleated cell counts were estimated. The method was immunoSEQ multiplex PCR; TCRdb's version includes in-frame clones alone and lacks a portion of them. That table is the source of V, J and clone size, and D and trimming were worked out from the DNA. The sample has 150,000 to 200,000 clones; around 90% are singletons. The data originate from a study of blood T cell repertoires in COVID-19. Study at large: Material from acute and convalescent COVID-19 was sourced from the United States, Italy and Spain. T cells, B-cell-depleted T cells, or PBMCs supplied cDNA or gDNA.

There are 11 residues in the CDR3. V lost 3 bases, J lost 7 bases, and 4 bases lay in between. Germline V CDR1 and CDR2: SGHRS, YFSETQ. V usage is TRBV5-1 and J usage is TRBJ2-2; D not resolved. Input material: peripheral blood. The receptor was isolated from a man aged 50 to 59 with acute or convalescent COVID-19. Here the CDR3 DNA reads TGCGCCAGCAGCTCAATCGGGGAGCTGTTTTTT. Translating it yields CASSSIGELFF.